A selection of T cell receptor beta chains follows, all from one sample in a study of blood T cell repertoires in COVID-19. The repertoire was sequenced with immunoSEQ multiplex PCR; TCRdb's copy has only in-frame clones and lacks some. This repertoire shows over 200,000 clones, about four fifths found once; its top ten account for approximately 8%. The specimen was peripheral blood. The receptor source for this set is a woman aged 80 or over with COVID-19, enrolled during active disease. CDR3s include the opening cysteine and the closing phenylalanine or tryptophan. A D gene is named only where the DNA matches it firmly. Clone size appears in some rows only: once, few, many, or a class for an expanded clone.

J: TRBJ1-1; D: NA; size: NA; length: 12; V: TRBV5-4; CDR3: CASSYRGTEAFF; DNA: TGTGCCAGCAGCTATAGGGGCACTGAAGCTTTCTTT
J: TRBJ1-3; D: NA; size: NA; length: 14; V: TRBV5-6; CDR3: CASSLAGIGNTIYF; DNA: TGTGCCAGCAGCTTGGCCGGGATAGGAAACACCATATATTTT
J: TRBJ2-1; D: TRBD2; size: NA; length: 18; V: TRBV4-1; CDR3: CASSPSAASGGVHNEQFF; DNA: TGCGCCAGCAGCCCGTCCGCGGCTAGCGGGGGGGTCCACAATGAGCAGTTCTTC
J: TRBJ2-7; D: TRBD1; size: NA; length: 14; V: TRBV19; CDR3: CASSQGSISYEQYF; DNA: TGTGCCAGTTCACAGGGGAGTATTTCCTACGAGCAGTACTTC
J: TRBJ1-1; D: NA; size: NA; length: 15; V: TRBV3-1/TRBV3-2; CDR3: CASSQERLSGSGAFF; DNA: TGTGCCAGCAGCCAAGAACGTCTGAGCGGTTCGGGAGCTTTCTTT
J: TRBJ2-1; D: TRBD2; size: NA; length: 16; V: TRBV7-3; CDR3: CASSLEGLTPYNEQFF; DNA: TGTGCCAGCAGCTTAGAGGGACTAACCCCCTACAATGAGCAGTTCTTC
J: TRBJ1-2; D: NA; size: NA; length: 15; V: TRBV28; CDR3: CASSPPAFRSYGYTF; DNA: TGTGCCAGCAGCCCCCCGGCCTTTAGGAGCTATGGCTACACCTTC
J: TRBJ2-1; D: TRBD2; size: once; length: 17; V: TRBV27; CDR3: CASSPRSGIAGGQEQFF; DNA: TGTGCCAGCAGTCCTAGATCCGGGATAGCGGGGGGCCAAGAGCAGTTCTTC
J: TRBJ1-1; D: TRBD1; size: once; length: 15; V: TRBV3-1/TRBV3-2; CDR3: CASSLVGQGNTEAFF; DNA: TGTGCCAGCAGCCTTGTGGGACAGGGTAACACTGAAGCTTTCTTT
J: TRBJ1-2; D: NA; size: NA; length: 11; V: TRBV6-6; CDR3: CASSGLYGYTF; DNA: TGTGCCAGCAGTGGCCTTTATGGCTACACCTTC
J: TRBJ1-4; D: NA; size: NA; length: 13; V: TRBV27; CDR3: CASSLSGNEKLFF; DNA: TGTGCCAGCAGTTTATCCGGGAATGAAAAACTGTTTTTT
J: TRBJ1-5; D: NA; size: once; length: 15; V: TRBV9; CDR3: CASSVDSNPLQPQHF; DNA: TGTGCCAGCAGCGTGGACTCAAACCCCCTCCAGCCCCAGCATTTT
J: TRBJ1-3; D: TRBD1; size: once; length: 15; V: TRBV2; CDR3: CASSYTTGTGYTIYF; DNA: TGTGCCAGCAGTTACACTACCGGGACAGGGTACACCATATATTTT
J: TRBJ2-2; D: TRBD1; size: NA; length: 16; V: TRBV5-6; CDR3: CASIKLQGAGTGELFF; DNA: TGTGCCAGCATCAAGTTACAGGGGGCGGGAACCGGGGAGCTGTTTTTT
J: TRBJ1-1; D: TRBD1; size: few; length: 14; V: TRBV29-1; CDR3: CSVGQGLENTEAFF; DNA: TGCAGCGTCGGACAGGGATTGGAGAACACTGAAGCTTTCTTT
J: TRBJ2-4; D: NA; size: NA; length: 13; V: TRBV19; CDR3: CASRVQGENIQYF; DNA: TGTGCCAGTAGGGTTCAAGGGGAAAACATTCAGTACTTC